The source of this TCR beta chain is a study of cytomegalovirus exposure and HLA in healthy donors. On the study more broadly: Drawn from HLA-typed donors, tens of millions of unique TCRs were held in an early data release. Study findings and constraints: A missense DCLRE1C variant was associated with V- and J-gene trimming of TCR beta chains in a later analysis, and an independent cohort replicated the association. The authors excluded some V segments, including TRBV6-2 and TRBV6-3, as indistinguishable.

PCR amplification relied on 60 Vbeta primers (plus 13 Jbeta primers). Profiled with immunoSEQ multiplex PCR; TCRdb holds only in-frame clones, not every one. Of 95,000 to 130,000 clones in the sample, about 76% are singletons; the top ten hold 3.5% to 4.5%. Note on this clone: No antigen is known for it.

V shed 8 bases, J shed 3 bases, and the junction held 1 base outside the gene matches. This CDR3 region has 13 residues. Looked up from germline, CDR1 is SEHNR and CDR2 is FQNEAQ (reference sequence). Specimen: PBMCs. The sequence was obtained from a woman between 25 and 40 years old in good health and CMV-seronegative. This sequence joins TRBV7-9 and TRBJ1-2; 12 positions match TRBD1. The CDR3 DNA follows: TGTGCCAGCGGGACAGGGGGCTACTATGGCTACACCTTC. This gives the protein CASGTGGYYGYTF.